This T cell receptor beta chain was recorded in a study of cytomegalovirus exposure and HLA in healthy donors. A multiplex PCR was run with 60 Vbeta primers and 13 Jbeta primers. Sequenced by immunoSEQ multiplex PCR; TCRdb stores in-frame clones only, minus some. Among over 150,000 clones listed, approximately 80% were seen once. The CDR3 loop spans 15 amino acids. J gave up 7 bases and V 3 bases, and 0 bases lay outside the gene matches. The germline CDR1 and CDR2 sequences are MDHEN and SYDVKM. This TCR derives from a man aged 25 to 45 in good health and CMV-seropositive. The sequenced sample was PBMCs. V is TRBV28 and J is TRBJ2-1, with 16 nucleotides matching TRBD2. The CDR3 is CASSLGLAGGNEQFF. DNA of the CDR3: TGTGCCAGCAGTTTGGGACTAGCGGGGGGGAATGAGCAGTTCTTC.